The 27 T cell receptor beta chains below were found in one sample sequenced in a study of T cell repertoires in cytomegalovirus infection. The antigens these receptors bind are not known. Via MiXCR, TCRdb re-called the reads, giving one row per CDR3 protein. The sample carries some 350,000 distinct CDR3 sequences, roughly 34% recorded once. Here the sequenced sample was cultured PBMCs, taken from culture after CMV antigen stimulation. The receptors come from a human donor in good health (CMV status not recorded). Some clones in this sample may be carry-over from other donors' samples.

This clonotype was detected many times. This chain connects TRBV7-2 to TRBJ1-2; no firm D call. The V end was cut by 0 bases, the J end by 7 bases, with 6 bases between. Germline V CDR1 and CDR2: SGHTA, FQGNSA. The length of the CDR3 is 12 residues. In DNA, the CDR3 is TGTGCCAGCAGCTTAGCCGGGGTTGGCTACACCTTC. Its protein product is CASSLAGVGYTF.

This clonotype came up a few times. The V and J genes are TRBV7-9 and TRBJ2-1; 12 nucleotides line up with TRBD2. The CDR3 totals 21 residues. V shed 1 base, J shed 0 bases, and the junction held 13 bases outside the gene matches. The V gene's germline CDR1 is SEHNR and CDR2 FQNEAQ (reference sequence). This CDR3 is CASSLVPGTSGLTSSYNEQFF. The DNA of the CDR3 is TGTGCCAGCAGCTTAGTCCCCGGGACTAGCGGGTTGACGAGCTCCTACAATGAGCAGTTCTTC.

This clonotype was detected only a few times. The chain combines TRBV7-9 with TRBJ2-3; 10 bases fit TRBD2. This CDR3 comprises 17 residues. The V and J ends lost 3 bases and 4 bases, in that order; junction bases with no gene match: 10. Per the germline V gene, CDR1 is SEHNR and CDR2 is FQNEAQ (reference sequence). CDR3 in DNA: TGTGCCAGCAGCTTCGCATGGCGACTAGCGGGCCCAGATACGCAGTATTTT. Encoded protein: CASSFAWRLAGPDTQYF.

The J gene is TRBJ1-2, the V gene TRBV20-1; 7 bases agree with TRBD1. This CDR3 spans 14 amino acids. V lost 6 bases, J lost 4 bases, and 11 bases stayed unmatched. The V gene's germline CDR1 is DFQATT and CDR2 SNEGSKA (reference sequence). CDR3 loop: CSALQTGRSYGYTF. The CDR3, as DNA: TGCAGTGCCCTCCAGACAGGGAGGAGCTATGGCTACACCTTC.

The J gene is TRBJ2-5, the V gene TRBV11-2, with TRBD1 matching over 7 bases. CDR3 length: 13 residues. Germline V gene sequence: CDR1 SGHAT, CDR2 FQNNGV. With 5 bases clipped from V and 5 bases from J, the junction kept 5 bases outside the gene matches. CDR3 region: CASSQGQMETQYF. CDR3 nucleotide sequence: TGTGCCAGCAGCCAGGGACAGATGGAGACCCAGTACTTC.

V is TRBV30 and J is TRBJ1-3; D is perhaps TRBD1 (5 bases). CDR1 is GTSNPN, CDR2 SVGIG, per germline (reference sequence). V shed 4 bases and J shed 0 bases, with 7 bases lying between them. The CDR3 is 13 residues long. CDR3 sequence: CAWMGDSGNTIYF. The DNA of the CDR3 is TGTGCCTGGATGGGGGACTCTGGAAACACCATATATTTT.

The genes are TRBV28 and TRBJ2-4; TRBD2 aligns across 13 bases. The J segment lost 8 bases and the V segment lost 6 bases, leaving 7 bases of the junction unmatched. This CDR3 region has 15 residues. Germline CDR1 reads MDHEN; CDR2 reads SYDVKM. The CDR3 loop reads CASSPTSGRLDIQYF. The DNA of the CDR3 is TGTGCCAGCAGCCCGACTAGCGGGAGGCTTGACATTCAGTACTTC.

The chain carries TRBV6-2 or TRBV6-3 and TRBJ2-2; D is unresolved. Deletions cut 0 bases from V and 3 bases from J, with 11 bases between. Germline loops: CDR1 MNHEY, CDR2 SVGEGT. The CDR3 totals 16 residues. The CDR3 region is CASSYSTRSYTGELFF. In DNA form, the CDR3 reads TGTGCCAGCAGTTACTCGACACGGAGTTACACCGGGGAGCTGTTTTTT.

V is TRBV27 and J is TRBJ2-6; 8 bases map to TRBD1. The junction had 8 bases not matched to a gene; V was cut back by 10 bases and J by 0 bases. Germline assignment: CDR1 MNHEY and CDR2 SMNVEV (reference sequence). The CDR3 has 16 residues. The CDR3 bases are TGTGCCACCGGACAGGGTGGGCTCTCTGGGGCCAACGTCCTGACTTTC. This encodes CATGQGGLSGANVLTF.

This chain uses TRBV5-4 with TRBJ1-1; no clear D. This CDR3 has 13 amino acids. Germline CDR1 is SGHNT and CDR2 is YYREEE (reference sequence). Trimming pared 10 bases from V and 3 bases from J, leaving 16 bases between. The CDR3 protein is CAVARAHDTEAFF. The CDR3, as DNA: TGTGCCGTAGCAAGGGCTCACGACACTGAAGCTTTCTTT.

V gene TRBV10-2 combines with J gene TRBJ2-1, with D perhaps TRBD2 (5 bases). Germline V gene data show CDR1 as WSHSY and CDR2 as SAAADI. The CDR3 runs to 11 residues. V lost 3 bases to trimming and J lost 8 bases, with 5 bases between them. For the CDR3, the DNA is TGCGCCAGCAGTGACGGGGATGAGCAGTTCTTC. Amino acid sequence: CASSDGDEQFF.

The sample holds a few counts of this clonotype. The chain uses TRBV9 and TRBJ1-1; 7 positions match TRBD1. V trimming: 3 bases; J trimming: 4 bases; junction bases outside the gene matches: 3. Germline V gives CDR1 SGDLS, CDR2 YYNGEE. The length of the CDR3 is 13 residues. CDR3 protein: CASSAAGGTEAFF. CDR3 coding DNA: TGTGCCAGCAGCGCGGCAGGGGGCACTGAAGCTTTCTTT.

This clonotype appeared once. This chain connects TRBV6-2 or TRBV6-3 to TRBJ1-6; TRBD1 matches at 8 bases. The CDR3 contains 14 residues. With 10 bases clipped from V and 8 bases from J, the junction kept 10 bases outside the gene matches. Looked up from germline, CDR1 is MNHEY and CDR2 is SVGEGT. The CDR3 DNA reads as TGTGCCACCGGAGAGACAGGGGAGTATTCACCCCTCCACTTT. This translates into CATGETGEYSPLHF.

V is TRBV28 and J is TRBJ2-5; 9 bases line up with TRBD2. With V trimmed by 3 bases and J by 0 bases, 14 bases remained unmatched. Germline loops: CDR1 MDHEN, CDR2 SYDVKM. The CDR3 runs to 19 residues. The CDR3 DNA sequence: TGTGCCAGCAGTTTCTCGCGGGAGACTAGCGGACTGTACCAAGAGACCCAGTACTTC. Its protein is CASSFSRETSGLYQETQYF.

This clonotype has at least ten counts. V and J are TRBV12-3 or TRBV12-4 and TRBJ1-6; 7 bases agree with TRBD1. Trimming removed 5 bases from V and 12 bases from J; junction bases left unmatched: 4. This CDR3 spans 12 amino acids. Written as DNA, the CDR3 is TGTGCCAGCAGTACAGGGGTGTTACCCCTCCACTTT. This codes for CASSTGVLPLHF.

The chain is built from TRBV7-8 and TRBJ1-1; possible D gene TRBD1, 5 bases. Germline V gene data show CDR1 as SGHVS and CDR2 as FQNEAQ. Trimming took off 3 bases at V and 6 bases at J, with 20 bases between the two ends. The CDR3 is made up of 16 amino acids. As DNA, the CDR3 is TGTGCCAGCAGCTTGATCGGACAAACCGTCTATGCTGAAGCTTTCTTT. Protein: CASSLIGQTVYAEAFF. The whole variable domain, remainder taken from reference TRBV7-8 and TRBJ1-1, is GAGVSQSPRYKVAKRGQDVALRCDPISGHVSLFWYQQALGQGPEFLTYFQNEAQLDKSGLPSDRFFAERPEGSVSTLKIQRTQQEDSAVYLCASSLIGQTVYAEAFFGQGTRLTVV.

The genes are TRBV23-1 and TRBJ1-2, with D unclear. TRBV23-1 falls under the ORF class, with uncertain function. Between the trimmed V and J ends, which lost 2 bases and 0 bases, there was a span of 10 bases. CDR3 length equals 15 residues. The CDR3 loop is CASSQGPLPNYGYTF. The DNA for the CDR3 is TGCGCCAGCAGTCAAGGGCCCCTGCCTAACTATGGCTACACCTTC.

The rearrangement uses TRBV6-6 and TRBJ2-5; perhaps TRBD2 as D (6 bases). The ends were cut back, 4 bases at V and 5 bases at J, with 14 bases in the middle. CDR3 length: 14 amino acids. Germline V gene sequence: CDR1 MNHNY, CDR2 SVGAGI (reference sequence). The CDR3 spells CASSSGTYRETQYF. The CDR3 region has the DNA TGTGCCAGCAGTTCCGGGACTTACAGGGAGACCCAGTACTTC.

This clonotype occurred a few times. The rearrangement joins TRBV28 to TRBJ1-1, with TRBD1 as a possible D gene (5 bases). V was clipped by 3 bases and J by 4 bases, with 21 bases between them. This CDR3 spans 17 amino acids. Germline CDR1 is MDHEN and CDR2 is SYDVKM. The CDR3 region is CASSLVPFQGSGTEAFF. The CDR3 coding sequence is TGTGCCAGCAGTTTGGTTCCCTTCCAGGGTTCGGGCACTGAAGCTTTCTTT. Full variable domain (missing parts from reference TRBV28 and TRBJ1-1): DVKVTQSSRYLVKRTGEKVFLECVQDMDHENMFWYRQDPGLGLRLIYFSYDVKMKEKGDIPEGYSVSREKKERFSLILESASTNQTSMYLCASSLVPFQGSGTEAFFGQGTRLTVV.

This chain joins TRBV4-3 and TRBJ2-1; D is uncertain. This CDR3 spans 16 amino acids. V gave up 6 bases and J gave up 5 bases, with 20 bases separating them. Germline values: CDR1 LGHNA, CDR2 YSLEER. CDR3 loop: CASRLSMGRKNNEQFF. As DNA, the CDR3 is TGCGCCAGCAGACTATCAATGGGCAGGAAAAACAATGAGCAGTTCTTC.

The gene calls are TRBV19 and TRBJ1-4; D uncertain. Germline lookup yields CDR1 LNHDA and CDR2 SQIVND (reference sequence). Trimming took off 1 base at V and 4 bases at J, with 13 bases between the two ends. The length of the CDR3 is 16 residues. In DNA, the CDR3 is TGTGCCAGTAGTATAGCAATCGGACGGATTAATGAAAAACTGTTTTTT. Translated: CASSIAIGRINEKLFF.

This clonotype has at least ten counts. The genes are TRBV7-2 and TRBJ1-6; D call uncertain. Trimming took off 1 base at V and 6 bases at J, with 13 bases between the two ends. The CDR3 totals 16 residues. CDR1 and CDR2 from the germline V gene are SGHTA and FQGNSA. CDR3 coding DNA: TGTGCCAGCAGCTTAGGCAGCATCAGCTCTAATTCACCCCTCCACTTT. The encoded protein is CASSLGSISSNSPLHF.

The genes are TRBV7-9 and TRBJ1-5; D gene uncertain. Trimming shortened V by 2 bases and J by 7 bases, and 12 bases separated the two germline ends. This CDR3 region has 14 residues. CDR1 is SEHNR and CDR2 is FQNEAQ in the germline V gene (reference sequence). Here the CDR3 reads CASSLTDGVQPQHF. DNA for the CDR3: TGTGCCAGCAGCTTAACGGACGGCGTCCAGCCCCAGCATTTT.

This chain joins TRBV20-1 and TRBJ2-3; perhaps TRBD2 as D (6 bases). Germline V gene data show CDR1 as DFQATT and CDR2 as SNEGSKA (reference sequence). With 0 bases removed from V and 1 base from J, the gap between germline ends came to 11 bases. The CDR3 is 15 amino acids. The CDR3 reads CSARDSRGRTDTQYF. DNA for the CDR3: TGCAGTGCTAGAGATTCGCGGGGACGCACAGATACGCAGTATTTT.

The chain links TRBV7-2 to TRBJ2-2; TRBD1 agrees at 7 bases. The CDR3 has 16 amino acids. After removal of 1 base from V and 5 bases from J, the junction contained 7 bases not matched to a gene. The germline V gene encodes CDR1 SGHTA and CDR2 FQGNSA. As DNA, the CDR3 is TGTGCCAGCAGCTTAGGTGGTAGGGGGCGAACCGGGGAGCTGTTTTTT. Its translation is CASSLGGRGRTGELFF.

The J gene is TRBJ1-4, the V gene TRBV12-3 or TRBV12-4; TRBD1 might be the D (5 bases). CDR3 length: 14 amino acids. The V end lost 6 bases, the J end lost 10 bases, and 18 bases lay between the germline ends. The CDR3 region is CASSTYISQGKLFF. The CDR3 bases are TGTGCCAGCAGCACGTATATCTCCCAGGGAAAACTGTTTTTT.

This rearrangement joins TRBV19 to TRBJ1-2; D may be TRBD1 (5 bases). The V and J ends lost 9 bases and 4 bases respectively, with 21 bases between them. The CDR3 extends over 15 amino acids. Germline-derived CDR1 and CDR2 are LNHDA and SQIVND (reference sequence). This CDR3 reads CASVKWGERGYGYTF. CDR3 coding DNA: TGTGCCAGCGTCAAATGGGGGGAACGGGGCTATGGCTACACCTTC.